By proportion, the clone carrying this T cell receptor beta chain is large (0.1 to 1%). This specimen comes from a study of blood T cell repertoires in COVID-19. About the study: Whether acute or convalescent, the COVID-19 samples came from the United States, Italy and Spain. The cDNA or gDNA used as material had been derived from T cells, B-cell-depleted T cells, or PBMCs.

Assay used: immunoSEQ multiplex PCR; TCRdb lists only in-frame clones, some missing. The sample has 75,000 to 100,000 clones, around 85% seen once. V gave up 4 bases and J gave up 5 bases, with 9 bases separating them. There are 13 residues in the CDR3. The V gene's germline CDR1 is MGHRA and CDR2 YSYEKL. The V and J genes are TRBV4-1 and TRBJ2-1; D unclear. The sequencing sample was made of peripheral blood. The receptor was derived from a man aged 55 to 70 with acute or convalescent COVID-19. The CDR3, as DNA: TGCGCCAGCAGCCCAAGATTAGACAATGAGCAGTTCTTC. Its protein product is CASSPRLDNEQFF.